This T cell receptor beta chain was recovered during a study of blood T cell repertoires in COVID-19. Across the study: Sample material is recorded as cDNA or gDNA derived from T cells, B-cell-depleted T cells, or PBMCs.

In the authors' methods: Reference gene primer amplification gave nucleated cell count estimates. Clones were read by immunoSEQ multiplex PCR, and TCRdb kept only the in-frame ones, dropping some. D and trimming come from the DNA, and the V and J calls and clone size come from that table. This table has about 270,000 clones, around 89% appearing once. Membership in each cohort depended on participant-reported clinical history. Trimming took 0 bases from V and 1 from J, leaving 4 bases between them. This CDR3 comprises 14 residues. CDR1 SGDLS and CDR2 YYNGEE come from the germline V gene. The chain joins TRBV9 to TRBJ2-2; the D is unclear. The sequence came from a woman aged 40 to 50 with acute COVID-19. Specimen: PBMCs or T cells enriched from blood (not recorded which). The CDR3 DNA is TGTGCCAGCAGCGTAGGACTGAACACCGGGGAGCTGTTTTTT. This sequence encodes CASSVGLNTGELFF. The whole variable domain, filled in from reference TRBV9 and TRBJ2-2, reads DSGVTQTPKHLITATGQRVTLRCSPRSGDLSVYWYQQSLDQGLQFLIQYYNGEERAKGNILERFSAQQFPDLHSELNLSSLELGDSALYFCASSVGLNTGELFFGEGSRLTVL.